The present T cell receptor (beta chain) was sequenced within a study of control samples from healthy donors and cancer patients. The protocol was immunoSEQ multiplex PCR, while the TCRdb copy is restricted to in-frame clones and leaves out a portion. The repertoire holds roughly 120,000 clones, with about 95% as singletons. This CDR3 is built from 16 residues. From germline, CDR1 is SEHNR and CDR2 FQNEAQ (reference sequence). J gave up 7 bases and V 5 bases, and 13 bases lay outside the gene matches. The TCR comes from a man aged 25-45 years in good health. Sequencing was performed on blood. This chain uses TRBV7-9 with TRBJ2-2; 7 bases are shared with TRBD2. For the CDR3, the DNA is TGTGCCAGCAGCGTAGTCGGGCTAGCGGTAGTCGGGGAGCTGTTTTTT. Translation: CASSVVGLAVVGELFF.